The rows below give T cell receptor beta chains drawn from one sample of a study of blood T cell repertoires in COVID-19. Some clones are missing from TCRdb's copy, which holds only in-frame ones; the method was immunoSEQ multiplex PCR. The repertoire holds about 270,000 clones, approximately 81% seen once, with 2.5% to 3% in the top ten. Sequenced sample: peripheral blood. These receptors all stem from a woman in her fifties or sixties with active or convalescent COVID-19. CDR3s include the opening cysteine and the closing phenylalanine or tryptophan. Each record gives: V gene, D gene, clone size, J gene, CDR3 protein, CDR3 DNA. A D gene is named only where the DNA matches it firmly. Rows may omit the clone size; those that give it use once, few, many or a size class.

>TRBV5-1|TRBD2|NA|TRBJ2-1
CASSLGLAGAYYNEQFF
TGCGCCAGCAGCTTGGGTTTAGCGGGGGCATACTACAATGAGCAGTTCTTC
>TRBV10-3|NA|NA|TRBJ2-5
CVISGRDSPQETQYF
TGTGTCATCAGTGGCCGGGACTCGCCACAAGAGACCCAGTACTTC
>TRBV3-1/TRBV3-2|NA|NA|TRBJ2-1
CASSQDARGSEQFF
TGTGCCAGCAGCCAAGATGCTAGGGGCAGCGAGCAGTTCTTC
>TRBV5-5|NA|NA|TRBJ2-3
CASSFRPVTDTQYF
TGTGCCAGCAGCTTCAGGCCAGTCACAGATACGCAGTATTTT
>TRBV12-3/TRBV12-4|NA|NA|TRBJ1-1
CASSLSLNTEAFF
TGTGCCAGCAGTTTATCCCTAAACACTGAAGCTTTCTTT
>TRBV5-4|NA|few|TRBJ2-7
CASSSGYEQYF
TGTGCCAGCAGCTCCGGCTACGAGCAGTACTTC
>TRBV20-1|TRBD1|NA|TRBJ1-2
CSASHGERTGKIYGYTF
TGCAGTGCTAGTCATGGAGAGCGGACAGGGAAGATCTATGGCTACACCTTC
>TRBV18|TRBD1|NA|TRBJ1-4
CASSLNRQGANEKLFF
TGTGCCAGCTCACTCAACAGACAGGGCGCTAATGAAAAACTGTTTTTT
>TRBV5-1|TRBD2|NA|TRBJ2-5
CASSFGGAGETQYF
TGCGCCAGCAGCTTCGGGGGGGCCGGAGAGACCCAGTACTTC
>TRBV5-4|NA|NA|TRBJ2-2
CASSLHGTYMGGELFF
TGTGCCAGCAGCTTGCATGGGACTTATATGGGCGGGGAGCTGTTTTTT
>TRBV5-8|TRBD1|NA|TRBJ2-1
CASTDRGGGEQFF
TGTGCCAGCACGGACAGGGGGGGAGGTGAGCAGTTCTTC
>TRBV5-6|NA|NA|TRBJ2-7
CASSLSSYEQYF
TGTGCCAGCAGCCTTAGCTCCTACGAGCAGTACTTC
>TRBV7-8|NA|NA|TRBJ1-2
CASSLVPRGVHGYTF
TGTGCCAGCAGCTTAGTCCCCAGGGGAGTACATGGCTACACCTTC
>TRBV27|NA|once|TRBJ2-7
CASSSEGALYEQYF
TGTGCCAGCAGCTCCGAAGGGGCCCTCTACGAGCAGTACTTC
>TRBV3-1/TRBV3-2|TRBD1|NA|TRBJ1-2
CASRSGTGAYGYTF
TGTGCCAGCAGGTCCGGGACAGGGGCCTATGGCTACACCTTC
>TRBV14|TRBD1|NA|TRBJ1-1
CASSLGAGGRNTEAFF
TGTGCCAGCAGCCTAGGGGCAGGGGGGAGGAACACTGAAGCTTTCTTT
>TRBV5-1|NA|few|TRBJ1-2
CASSLDGGYGGYTF
TGCGCCAGCAGCTTAGATGGGGGGTATGGCGGCTACACCTTC
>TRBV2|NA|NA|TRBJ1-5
CASTAGEYQPQHF
TGTGCCAGCACCGCCGGGGAGTACCAGCCCCAGCATTTT
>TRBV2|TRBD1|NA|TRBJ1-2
CASRFDQTGGGGYTF
TGTGCCAGCAGATTTGACCAAACAGGGGGCGGTGGCTACACCTTC
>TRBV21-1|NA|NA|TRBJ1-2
CASSKARRGVGYGYTF
TGTGCCAGCAGCAAAGCTCGCAGGGGAGTCGGCTATGGCTACACCTTC
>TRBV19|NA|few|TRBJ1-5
CASREREGNQPQHF
TGTGCCAGTAGAGAAAGGGAGGGCAATCAGCCCCAGCATTTT
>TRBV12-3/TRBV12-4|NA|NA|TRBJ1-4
CASNRGNEKLFF
TGTGCCAGCAACCGGGGAAATGAAAAACTGTTTTTT
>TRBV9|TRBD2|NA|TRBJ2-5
CASSGTSVGETQYF
TGTGCCAGCAGCGGGACTAGCGTAGGAGAGACCCAGTACTTC
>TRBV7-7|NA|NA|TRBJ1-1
CASSLDSNTEAFF
TGTGCCAGCAGCCTAGACAGTAACACTGAAGCTTTCTTT
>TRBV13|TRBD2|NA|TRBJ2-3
CASSPSSGGAPDTQYF
TGTGCCAGCAGCCCTTCTAGCGGGGGGGCCCCAGATACGCAGTATTTT
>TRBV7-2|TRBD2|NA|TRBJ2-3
CASSLGAVAGNTQYF
TGTGCCAGCAGCTTAGGGGCAGTAGCGGGGAATACGCAGTATTTT
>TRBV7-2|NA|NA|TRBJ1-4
CASSFPERQLFF
TGTGCCAGCAGCTTTCCAGAGAGGCAACTGTTTTTT
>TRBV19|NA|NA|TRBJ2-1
CASTDPRGSSYNEQFF
TGTGCCAGTACCGATCCTCGTGGCAGCTCCTACAATGAGCAGTTCTTC
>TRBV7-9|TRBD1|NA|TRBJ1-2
CASSAQGSGYGYTF
TGTGCCAGCAGCGCACAGGGGTCCGGCTATGGCTACACCTTC
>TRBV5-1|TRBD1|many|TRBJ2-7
CASSLGDRTHEQYF
TGCGCCAGCAGCTTGGGGGACAGAACTCACGAGCAGTACTTC
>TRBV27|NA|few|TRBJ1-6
CASSLSTQGVAPLHF
TGTGCCAGCAGTTTATCCACGCAGGGTGTTGCACCCCTCCACTTT
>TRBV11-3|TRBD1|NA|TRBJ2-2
CASSLEQGARELFF
TGTGCCAGCAGCTTGGAACAGGGGGCCAGGGAGCTGTTTTTT
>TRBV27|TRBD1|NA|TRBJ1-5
CASGQGAQPQHF
TGTGCCAGCGGACAGGGGGCTCAGCCCCAGCATTTT
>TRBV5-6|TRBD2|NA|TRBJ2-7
CASSSFGSGGGAEEQYF
TGTGCCAGCAGCTCTTTTGGAAGTGGCGGGGGGGCGGAAGAGCAGTACTTC
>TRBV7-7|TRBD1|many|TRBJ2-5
CASSLRQGAEETQYF
TGTGCCAGCAGCTTAAGACAGGGGGCGGAAGAGACCCAGTACTTC
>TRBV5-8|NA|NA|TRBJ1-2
CASSRKSRALYGYTF
TGTGCCAGCAGCCGTAAAAGCAGGGCCCTCTATGGCTACACCTTC
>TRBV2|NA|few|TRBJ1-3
CASRRADGNTIYF
TGTGCCAGCAGGCGGGCGGACGGAAACACCATATATTTT
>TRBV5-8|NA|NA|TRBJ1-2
CASSFGTIYGYTF
TGTGCCAGCAGCTTCGGGACAATCTATGGCTACACCTTC
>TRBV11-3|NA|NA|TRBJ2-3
CASSARTTDTDTQYF
TGTGCCAGCAGCGCCCGGACTACCGACACAGATACGCAGTATTTT
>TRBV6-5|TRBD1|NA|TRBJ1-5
CASRTGGSNQPQHF
TGTGCCAGCAGAACAGGGGGGAGCAATCAGCCCCAGCATTTT
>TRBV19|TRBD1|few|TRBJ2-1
CASSSLPGQGVENEQFF
TGTGCCAGTAGTTCCCTACCGGGACAGGGGGTAGAGAATGAGCAGTTCTTC
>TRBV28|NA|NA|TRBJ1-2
CASRAPQGSGDYGYTF
TGTGCCAGCAGAGCCCCTCAAGGGTCAGGGGACTATGGCTACACCTTC
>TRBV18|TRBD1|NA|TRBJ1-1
CASSPGQGFTEAFF
TGTGCCAGCTCACCGGGACAGGGGTTCACTGAAGCTTTCTTT
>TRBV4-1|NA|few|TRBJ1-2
CASSQGGYRERDYGYTF
TGCGCCAGCAGCCAAGGAGGGTACAGGGAACGGGACTATGGCTACACCTTC
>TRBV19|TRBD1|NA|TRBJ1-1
CASSQGAGVPEAFF
TGTGCCAGTAGCCAGGGGGCGGGGGTCCCCGAAGCTTTCTTT